This entry lists 28 T cell receptor beta chains sequenced from one sample in a study of shared clonotypes between healthy human individuals (TCRdb year 2020). The library was made by the immunoSEQ multiplex PCR assay. The immuneACCESS repertoire file appears here via TCRdb, limited to in-frame rearrangements. These files lack a portion of the clones; in checked studies, under half of the deficit traces to unresolved V genes, and the cause of the others is not known. The sample has some 2.3 million clones on record, 85% to 95% of them singletons. The ten largest account for 0.35% to 0.5% of the sample. The sample was naive CD4+ T cells from PBMCs. The sample's cell subset or site, from its label and the paper: CD45RA+ positively selected. These receptors all come from a man younger than 35 in good health. Some clones in this sample may be carry-over from other donors' samples.

V gene TRBV10-3 combines with J gene TRBJ2-4; D is unresolved. V lost 10 bases to trimming and J lost 8 bases, with 6 bases between them. Germline V gene sequence: CDR1 ENHRY, CDR2 SYGVKD. This CDR3 is 9 amino acids long. CDR3: CANRDIQYF. The CDR3 nucleotides are TGTGCCAACCGGGACATTCAGTACTTC.

This chain links TRBV5-8 with TRBJ2-4; maybe TRBD2 (6 bases). Between the trimmed V and J ends, which lost 5 bases and 9 bases, there was a span of 27 bases. CDR1 is SGHTS and CDR2 is YDEGEE in the germline V gene. The CDR3 loop spans 17 amino acids. The CDR3 DNA reads TGTGCCAGCAGGGAGGGCCCACTGCGGCGGATAACGGGCATTCAGTACTTC. Protein product: CASREGPLRRITGIQYF. The full variable domain, completed using reference TRBV5-8 and TRBJ2-4, is EAGVTQSPTHLIKTRGQQATLRCSPISGHTSVYWYQQALGLGLQFLLWYDEGEERNRGNFPPRFSGRQFPNYSSELNVNALELEDSALYLCASREGPLRRITGIQYFGAGTRLSVL.

This chain uses TRBV4-3 with TRBJ2-1, with a tentative D call TRBD1 (7 bases). Germline assignment: CDR1 LGHNA and CDR2 YSLEER. This CDR3 has 17 residues. V gave up 4 bases and J gave up 3 bases, with 19 bases separating them. CDR3 coding DNA: TGCGCCAGCAGCCTGGGGTGGAGGGGGCTTATCTACAATGAGCAGTTCTTC. This encodes CASSLGWRGLIYNEQFF.

The sample holds a few counts of this clone. The chain has TRBV7-8 and TRBJ1-1; TRBD1 matches 8 bases. Germline V lookup: CDR1 SGHVS, CDR2 FQNEAQ. The V gene end was trimmed by 4 bases and the J gene end by 4 bases; junction bases not matched to a gene: 5. This CDR3 comprises 14 residues. The CDR3 is CASSSRTGTTEAFF. The CDR3 DNA reads as TGTGCCAGCAGCTCCAGGACAGGGACCACTGAAGCTTTCTTT.

As regards this clone: The same CDR3 is also encoded by other DNA sequences in this sample. This rearrangement joins TRBV7-3 to TRBJ1-1, with a tentative D call TRBD1 (6 bases). V dropped 1 base and J dropped 5 bases, with 8 bases sitting between them. Germline V lookup: CDR1 SGHTA, CDR2 FQGTGA. This CDR3 spans 13 amino acids. The CDR3 sequence is CASSLKGGTEAFF. The CDR3 coding sequence is TGTGCCAGCAGCTTAAAAGGGGGGACTGAAGCTTTCTTT.

The chain employs TRBV5-1 and TRBJ2-6; TRBD1 agrees at 10 bases. V shed 4 bases, J shed 0 bases, and the junction held 7 bases outside the gene matches. Germline CDR1 and CDR2: SGHRS and YFSETQ. The CDR3 is 18 amino acids. The CDR3 is CASSQGQGGGSGANVLTF. DNA for the CDR3: TGCGCCAGCAGCCAAGGACAGGGGGGAGGCTCTGGGGCCAACGTCCTGACTTTC.

This chain links TRBV30 with TRBJ2-2; 12 nucleotides line up with TRBD2. The CDR3 is made up of 18 amino acids. The V gene's germline CDR1 is GTSNPN and CDR2 SVGIG (reference sequence). After removal of 3 bases from V and 4 bases from J, the junction contained 12 bases not matched to a gene. CDR3 residues: CAWRGSRLAGAGTGELFF. Here the CDR3 DNA reads TGTGCCTGGAGGGGTTCCCGACTAGCGGGAGCGGGCACCGGGGAGCTGTTTTTT.

The sample holds one count of this clone. This chain joins TRBV15 and TRBJ2-5, with D tentatively TRBD2 (6 bases). V lost 6 bases to trimming and J lost 0 bases, with 11 bases between them. The CDR3 covers 14 residues. CDR1 and CDR2 (germline): LNHNV, YYDKDF (reference sequence). The CDR3 DNA is TGTGCCACCAGTGGCGGAGGGTACCAAGAGACCCAGTACTTC. As protein: CATSGGGYQETQYF.

The chain couples TRBV6-6 to TRBJ2-1; tentative D call: TRBD2 (6 bases). V gave up 10 bases and J gave up 0 bases, with 13 bases separating them. This CDR3 region has 14 residues. Germline assignment: CDR1 MNHNY and CDR2 SVGAGI (reference sequence). The CDR3 reads CAIKRASSYNEQFF. CDR3 in DNA: TGTGCCATCAAGCGGGCCAGCTCCTACAATGAGCAGTTCTTC.

V gene TRBV7-2 combines with J gene TRBJ2-5; D uncertain. The V and J ends lost 1 base and 5 bases respectively, with 11 bases between them. CDR3 length equals 14 residues. In germline, CDR1 is SGHTA, CDR2 FQGNSA. The CDR3 spells CASSLVAFLETQYF. The CDR3 coding sequence is TGTGCCAGCAGCTTAGTGGCTTTTCTGGAGACCCAGTACTTC. The whole variable domain, remainder taken from reference TRBV7-2 and TRBJ2-5, is GAGVSQSPSNKVTEKGKDVELRCDPISGHTALYWYRQSLGQGLEFLIYFQGNSAPDKSGLPSDRFSAERTGGSVSTLTIQRTQQEDSAVYLCASSLVAFLETQYFGPGTRLLVL.

The chain is built from TRBV30 and TRBJ2-3; TRBD2 matches 12 bases. Trimming at V came to 2 bases and at J to 2 bases, leaving 2 bases not matched to a gene. CDR3 length: 15 amino acids. CDR1 is GTSNPN and CDR2 is SVGIG in the germline V gene (reference sequence). CDR3 protein: CAWSLAGGNTDTQYF. In DNA form, the CDR3 reads TGTGCCTGGAGTCTAGCGGGAGGGAACACAGATACGCAGTATTTT.

Here the CDR3 reads CASSSKQANYGYTF. CDR3 bases: TGTGCCAGCAGCTCCAAACAGGCCAACTATGGCTACACCTTC. The V gene is TRBV11-1, the J gene TRBJ1-2; D perhaps matches TRBD1 (5 bases). Germline-derived CDR1 and CDR2 are SGHAT and FQDESV (reference sequence). The length of the CDR3 is 14 residues. V lost 4 bases and J 2 bases, leaving 11 bases between the germline ends.

V and J are TRBV11-2 and TRBJ1-3; TRBD1 matches at 7 bases. The junction had 15 bases not matched to a gene; V was cut back by 4 bases and J by 0 bases. The CDR3 totals 19 residues. Germline V gene lookup returns CDR1 SGHAT and CDR2 FQNNGV. The CDR3 spells CASSSIIRGQTRSGNTIYF. As DNA, the CDR3 is TGTGCCAGCAGCTCCATAATTAGGGGACAGACTCGCTCTGGAAACACCATATATTTT. Full variable domain (remainder filled in from reference TRBV11-2 and TRBJ1-3): EAGVAQSPRYKIIEKRQSVAFWCNPISGHATLYWYQQILGQGPKLLIQFQNNGVVDDSQLPKDRFSAERLKGVDSTLKIQPAKLEDSAVYLCASSSIIRGQTRSGNTIYFGEGSWLTVV.

The chain is built from TRBV7-9 and TRBJ1-3, with D unresolved. Per germline, CDR1 SEHNR and CDR2 FQNEAQ (reference sequence). The V gene lost 5 bases and the J gene lost 3 bases, with 8 bases spanning the gap. The CDR3 has 13 amino acids. CDR3 in DNA: TGTGCCAGCAGCATCATGGTTGGAAACACCATATATTTT. Encoded protein: CASSIMVGNTIYF.

The rearrangement links TRBV2 to TRBJ2-7, with 10 bases lining up with TRBD2. Germline V gene sequence: CDR1 SNHLY, CDR2 FYNNEI. J was trimmed by 4 bases and V by 5 bases; bases with no gene match: 14. This CDR3 has 17 residues. The CDR3 DNA follows: TGTGCCAGCAGTCTTGCTCTAGCGGGAGTAGGGGGATACGAGCAGTACTTC. Translating it yields CASSLALAGVGGYEQYF.

The rearrangement uses TRBV7-3 and TRBJ2-1; D remains ambiguous. V gave up 1 base and J gave up 1 base, with 14 bases separating them. The CDR3 loop spans 17 amino acids. Per germline, CDR1 SGHTA and CDR2 FQGTGA. CDR3 in DNA: TGTGCCAGCAGCTTAAGTGCCGGAAGTGGGTCCTACAATGAGCAGTTCTTC. Translating gives CASSLSAGSGSYNEQFF.

This clone was counted a single time. The chain couples TRBV2 to TRBJ1-1; 7 bases are a match to TRBD1. Germline assignment: CDR1 SNHLY and CDR2 FYNNEI. The CDR3 contains 14 residues. Trimming at V came to 8 bases and at J to 4 bases, leaving 10 bases not matched to a gene. In nucleotides, the CDR3 is TGTGCCAGCCAACTGACAGGGAGTGCCACTGAAGCTTTCTTT. Protein product: CASQLTGSATEAFF.

This chain uses TRBV29-1 with TRBJ1-1; TRBD1 is a possible D gene (5 bases). CDR3 length: 13 residues. V lost 3 bases and J lost 4, with 12 bases in between. The germline gives CDR1 SQVTM, CDR2 ANQGSEA. The CDR3 region is CSVDTQGPTEAFF. DNA of the CDR3: TGCAGCGTTGATACGCAGGGACCCACTGAAGCTTTCTTT.

This CDR3 reads CASSVPSGANVLTF. The CDR3 region has the DNA TGTGCCAGCAGTGTACCCTCTGGGGCCAACGTCCTGACTTTC. The chain joins TRBV2 to TRBJ2-6; D remains ambiguous. The CDR3 runs to 14 residues. V lost 4 bases, J lost 0 bases, and 4 bases lay in between. Germline V lookup: CDR1 SNHLY, CDR2 FYNNEI.

This chain joins TRBV10-3 and TRBJ1-1; D is undetermined. Germline V gene data show CDR1 as ENHRY and CDR2 as SYGVKD. The ends were cut back, 6 bases at V and 1 base at J, with 6 bases in the middle. The CDR3 is 12 amino acids. For the CDR3, the DNA is TGTGCCATCAGCCCGGGGAACACTGAAGCTTTCTTT. It yields the protein CAISPGNTEAFF.

The rearrangement joins TRBV30 to TRBJ1-1; D gene uncertain. The germline CDR1 and CDR2 sequences are GTSNPN and SVGIG (reference sequence). V lost 4 bases, J lost 1 base, and 13 bases lay in between. The length of the CDR3 is 14 residues. CDR3 sequence: CAWTRDTQNTEAFF. CDR3 DNA: TGTGCCTGGACGAGAGACACGCAGAACACTGAAGCTTTCTTT. Looking up the rest from reference TRBV30 and TRBJ1-1 gives the full variable domain: SQTIHQWPATLVQPVGSPLSLECTVEGTSNPNLYWYRQAAGRGLQLLFYSVGIGQISSEVPQNLSASRPQDRQFILSSKKLLLSDSGFYLCAWTRDTQNTEAFFGQGTRLTVV.

This chain links TRBV6-5 with TRBJ1-1, with D possibly matching TRBD1 (5 bases). V was clipped by 8 bases and J by 5 bases, with 21 bases between them. Germline CDR1 and CDR2: MNHEY and SVGAGI. The CDR3 is 15 residues long. CDR3 sequence (DNA): TGTGCCAGCCGCCGGGATTGGGGCTCGGCTACTGAAGCTTTCTTT. This gives the protein CASRRDWGSATEAFF.

This chain connects TRBV6-5 to TRBJ2-7; 7 bases map to TRBD2. The CDR3 is 11 amino acids. In germline, CDR1 is MNHEY, CDR2 SVGAGI. The trim removed 11 bases at V and 2 bases at J, leaving 3 bases unmatched. CDR3 in amino acids: CAVAGAYEQYF. CDR3 coding DNA: TGTGCCGTGGCGGGAGCCTACGAGCAGTACTTC.

The CDR3 protein is CASQKKPDQGPTEAFF. In DNA, the CDR3 is TGTGCCAGCCAGAAAAAGCCGGACCAGGGACCCACTGAAGCTTTCTTT. The chain uses TRBV7-9 and TRBJ1-1, with D possibly TRBD1 on 5 matching bases. The CDR3 totals 16 residues. Germline CDR1 is SEHNR and CDR2 is FQNEAQ (reference sequence). Trimming took 8 bases from V and 4 from J, leaving 23 bases between them. The variable domain in full, with the rest retrieved from reference TRBV7-9 and TRBJ1-1, is DTGVSQNPRHKITKRGQNVTFRCDPISEHNRLYWYRQTLGQGPEFLTYFQNEAQLEKSRLLSDRFSAERPKGSFSTLEIQRTEQGDSAMYLCASQKKPDQGPTEAFFGQGTRLTVV.

The rearrangement uses TRBV5-4 and TRBJ1-1; 7 bases map to TRBD1. V shed 4 bases and J 1 base; nucleotides not matched to a gene: 7. The CDR3 totals 15 residues. The germline CDR1 and CDR2 sequences are SGHNT and YYREEE (reference sequence). In DNA form, the CDR3 reads TGTGCCAGCAGCCCCGGGACAGCGAAGAACACTGAAGCTTTCTTT. Translated, it gives CASSPGTAKNTEAFF.

The V call is TRBV6-1, the J call TRBJ1-1; D is uncertain. From germline, CDR1 is MNHNS and CDR2 SASEGT. This CDR3 has 14 residues. Trimming removed 6 bases from V and 2 bases from J, with 13 bases in between. The CDR3 DNA is TGTGCCAGCAGCAAGGTGGCAGCAAACACTGAAGCTTTCTTT. Protein sequence: CASSKVAANTEAFF.

V and J are TRBV5-1 and TRBJ2-3, with 10 bases identical to TRBD2. Germline CDR1 reads SGHRS; CDR2 reads YFSETQ. V trimming: 4 bases; J trimming: 0 bases; junction bases outside the gene matches: 23. This CDR3 has 22 amino acids. The CDR3 sequence: CASSRLRFEGLQREGSTDTQYF. The DNA of the CDR3 is TGCGCCAGCAGCCGCCTGAGGTTTGAGGGACTTCAGCGGGAGGGTAGCACAGATACGCAGTATTTT.

V gene TRBV6-5 combines with J gene TRBJ2-7; a weak D match, TRBD2 (6 bases). Germline V gene sequence: CDR1 MNHEY, CDR2 SVGAGI. The CDR3 has 12 residues. V was trimmed by 11 bases and J by 3 bases, leaving 14 bases between them. The CDR3: CAATGSHYEQYF. CDR3 coding DNA: TGTGCCGCCACCGGGAGCCACTACGAGCAGTACTTC.